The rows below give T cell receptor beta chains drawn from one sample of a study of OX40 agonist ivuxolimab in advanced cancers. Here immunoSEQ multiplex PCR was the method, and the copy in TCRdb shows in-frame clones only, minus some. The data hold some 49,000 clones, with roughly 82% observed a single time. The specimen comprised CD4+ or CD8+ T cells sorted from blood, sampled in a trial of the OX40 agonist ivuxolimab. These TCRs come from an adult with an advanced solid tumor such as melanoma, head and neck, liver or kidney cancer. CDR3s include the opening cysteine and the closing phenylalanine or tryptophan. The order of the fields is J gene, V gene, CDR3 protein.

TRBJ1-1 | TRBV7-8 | CASSLGPGTNTEAFF
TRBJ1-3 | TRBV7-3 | CAKQWDTNSGNTIYF
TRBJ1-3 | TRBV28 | CASSPPGTDGNTIYF
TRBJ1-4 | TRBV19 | CASSIGPTRGVGLDEKLFF
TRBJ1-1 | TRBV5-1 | CASSLALEGSEAFF
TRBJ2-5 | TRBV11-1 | CASSRRGVSETQYF
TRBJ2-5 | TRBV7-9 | CASSLRGNLETQYF
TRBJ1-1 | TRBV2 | CASSPGDRGTNTEAFF
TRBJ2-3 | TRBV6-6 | CASTPSLSTDTQYF
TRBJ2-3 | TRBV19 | CASKGGGFTDTQYF
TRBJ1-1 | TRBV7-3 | CASSPAFSGITEAFF
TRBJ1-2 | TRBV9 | CASSVQGDTNYGYTF
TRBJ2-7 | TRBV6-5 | CASNIREDSYEQYF
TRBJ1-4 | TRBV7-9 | CASSRRDSTNEKLFF
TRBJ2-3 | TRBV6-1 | CASSEGQEPGTQYF
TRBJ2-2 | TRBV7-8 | CASSSDSAGELFF
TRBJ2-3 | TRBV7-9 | CASSLGSPRQGAAQYF
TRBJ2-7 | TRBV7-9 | CASSSTFVEQYF
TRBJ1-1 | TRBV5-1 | CASSRTGGNTEAFF
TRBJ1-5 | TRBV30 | CAWSPGTGDQPQHF
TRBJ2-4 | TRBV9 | CASSVGRISGNIQYF
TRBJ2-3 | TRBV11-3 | CASELAGGAVDTQYF
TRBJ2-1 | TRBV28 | CASSAGLAGAQQFF
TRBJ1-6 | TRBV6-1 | CVTRHVDNSPLHF
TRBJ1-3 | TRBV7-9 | CASGDLRSGNTIYF
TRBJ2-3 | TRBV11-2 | CASSWSGGGAYF
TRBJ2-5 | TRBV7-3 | CASSLGTGTETQYF
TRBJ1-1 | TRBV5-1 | CASSPTGPRRENTEAFF
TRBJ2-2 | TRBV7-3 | CASSLGKQGDTGELFF
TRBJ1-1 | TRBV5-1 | CASSLDLRTEAFF
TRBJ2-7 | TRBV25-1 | CASSVENSIDYEQYF
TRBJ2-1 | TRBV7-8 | CASSLYRDRGYSYNEQFF
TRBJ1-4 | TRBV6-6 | CASSYTGTGDEKLFF
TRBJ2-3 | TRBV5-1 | CASSLSAGGVDTQYF
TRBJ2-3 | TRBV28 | CASSLPQAGGLGDTQYF
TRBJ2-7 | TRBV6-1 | CASSSRAGVSSEQYF
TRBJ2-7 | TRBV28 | CASSLLGSGGFYEQYF
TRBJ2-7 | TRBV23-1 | CASSPLLDRASYEQYF
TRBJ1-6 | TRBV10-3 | CAISQGARGGRSYNSPLHF
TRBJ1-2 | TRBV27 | CASSPTPPGGEPNYGYTF
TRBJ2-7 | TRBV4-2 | CASSQVATGGLYEQYF
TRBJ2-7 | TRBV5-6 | CASSFGQPAHEQYF
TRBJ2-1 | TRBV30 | CASPGTAGYNEQFF
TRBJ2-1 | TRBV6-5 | CASSSQYRDPYNEQFF
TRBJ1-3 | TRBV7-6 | CASSLYPGQGNTIYF
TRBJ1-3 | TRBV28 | CASLSWSEGNTIYF
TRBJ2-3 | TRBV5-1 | CASSLRGGRTDTQYF
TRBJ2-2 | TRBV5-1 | CASNLQDRLGTGELFF
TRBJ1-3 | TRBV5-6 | CATAFGITENLSGNTIYF
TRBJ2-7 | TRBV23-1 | CASPLRGDEQYF
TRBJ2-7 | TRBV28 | CASSFHGRGYEQYF
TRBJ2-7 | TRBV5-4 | CASSMDGYEQYF
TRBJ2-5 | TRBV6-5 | CASSPRDVETQYF
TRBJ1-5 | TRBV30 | CAWSVEGEQPQHF